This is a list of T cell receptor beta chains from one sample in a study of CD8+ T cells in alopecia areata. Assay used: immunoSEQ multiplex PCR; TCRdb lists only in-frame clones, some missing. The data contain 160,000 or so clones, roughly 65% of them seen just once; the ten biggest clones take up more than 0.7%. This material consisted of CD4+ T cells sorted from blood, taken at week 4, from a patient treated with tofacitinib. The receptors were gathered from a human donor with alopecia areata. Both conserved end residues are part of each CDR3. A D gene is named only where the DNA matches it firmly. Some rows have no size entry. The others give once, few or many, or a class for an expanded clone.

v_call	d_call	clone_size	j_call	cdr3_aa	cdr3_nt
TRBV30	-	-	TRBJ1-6	CAWSLTRGLVALHF	TGTGCCTGGAGCTTAACCCGGGGACTGGTGGCCCTCCACTTT
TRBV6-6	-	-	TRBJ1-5	CASSYSRGSNQPQHF	TGTGCCAGCAGTTACTCGCGCGGGAGCAATCAGCCCCAGCATTTT
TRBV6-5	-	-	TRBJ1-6	CASSSYNSPLHF	TGTGCCAGCAGCTCCTATAATTCACCCCTCCACTTT
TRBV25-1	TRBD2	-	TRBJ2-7	CASSDIAGGPSDEQYF	TGTGCCAGCAGTGATATAGCGGGGGGGCCAAGCGACGAGCAGTACTTC
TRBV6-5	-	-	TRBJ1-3	CASSYGGDGGNTIYF	TGTGCCAGCAGTTACGGGGGGGACGGTGGAAACACCATATATTTT
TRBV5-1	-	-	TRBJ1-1	CASSPGDMENTEAFF	TGCGCCAGCAGCCCCGGGGACATGGAGAACACTGAAGCTTTCTTT
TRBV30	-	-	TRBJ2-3	CAWEPGVHTDTQYF	TGTGCCTGGGAACCGGGGGTTCACACAGATACGCAGTATTTT
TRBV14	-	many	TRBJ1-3	CASSQAGRGNTIYF	TGTGCCAGCAGCCAAGCAGGCCGCGGAAACACCATATATTTT
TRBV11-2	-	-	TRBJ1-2	CASSLGGSNYGYTF	TGTGCCAGCAGCTTAGGGGGCTCTAACTATGGCTACACCTTC
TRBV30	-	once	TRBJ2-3	CAWSAQGPDTQYF	TGTGCCTGGAGTGCCCAGGGTCCAGATACGCAGTATTTT
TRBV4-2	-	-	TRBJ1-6	CASSQGGHSPLHF	TGTGCCAGCAGCCAAGGGGGACATTCACCCCTCCACTTT
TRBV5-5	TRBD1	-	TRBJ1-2	CASSSTGGYTF	TGTGCCAGCAGCTCGACAGGGGGCTACACCTTC
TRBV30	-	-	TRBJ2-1	CAWSVLPLLGDNEQFF	TGTGCCTGGAGTGTACTTCCTTTACTAGGGGACAATGAGCAGTTCTTC
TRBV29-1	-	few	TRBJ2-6	CSVSDRGANVLTF	TGCAGCGTCTCAGACCGTGGGGCCAACGTCCTGACTTTC
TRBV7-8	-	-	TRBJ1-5	CASSFGHSNQPQHF	TGTGCCAGCAGCTTCGGACATAGCAATCAGCCCCAGCATTTT
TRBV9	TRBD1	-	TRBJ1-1	CASSPDRGFTEAFF	TGTGCCAGCAGCCCTGACAGGGGCTTTACTGAAGCTTTCTTT
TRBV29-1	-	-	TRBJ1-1	CSAIWNTEAFF	TGCAGCGCCATTTGGAACACTGAAGCTTTCTTT
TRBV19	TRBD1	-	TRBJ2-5	CASSGRTGDLETQYF	TGTGCCAGTAGTGGACGGACAGGGGATTTAGAGACCCAGTACTTC
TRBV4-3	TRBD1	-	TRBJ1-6	CASSQDAGTGSSPLHF	TGCGCCAGCAGCCAAGATGCCGGGACAGGTAGTTCACCCCTCCACTTT
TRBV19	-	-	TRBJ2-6	CASSIDGGSGANVLTF	TGTGCCAGTAGTATAGATGGGGGCTCTGGGGCCAACGTCCTGACTTTC
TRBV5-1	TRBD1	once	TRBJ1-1	CASSLGDRGRNTEAFF	TGCGCCAGCAGCTTAGGGGACAGGGGGCGGAACACTGAAGCTTTCTTT
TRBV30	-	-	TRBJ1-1	CAWRRGRAEAFF	TGTGCCTGGAGGAGGGGCAGGGCTGAAGCTTTCTTT
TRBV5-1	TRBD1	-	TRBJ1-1	CASGTGGGNTEAFF	TGCGCCAGCGGAACAGGGGGCGGGAACACTGAAGCTTTCTTT
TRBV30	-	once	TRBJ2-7	CAWSSPSALTVPYEQYF	TGTGCCTGGAGTTCCCCTTCGGCCCTGACAGTCCCCTACGAGCAGTACTTC